Below, 9 T cell receptor beta chains from the same sample are listed, as sequenced in a study of OX40 agonist ivuxolimab in advanced cancers. TCRdb's table, derived via immunoSEQ multiplex PCR, lists solely in-frame clones and lacks some. The data hold tens of thousands of clones, with approximately 92% observed a single time. Specimen: CD4+ or CD8+ T cells sorted from blood, collected in a trial of the OX40 agonist ivuxolimab. The receptor set was obtained from an adult with an advanced solid tumor such as melanoma, head and neck, liver or kidney cancer.

CDR3 bases: TGTGCCTCCTCCCCGGGCAAGTACCAAGAGACCCAGTACTTC. Encoded protein: CASSPGKYQETQYF. The rearrangement uses TRBV10-3 and TRBJ2-5; D is uncertain. V shed 11 bases and J shed 0 bases, with 16 bases lying between them. The CDR3 loop spans 14 amino acids. Germline V lookup: CDR1 ENHRY, CDR2 SYGVKD.

V is TRBV29-1 and J is TRBJ2-5; possibly TRBD2 for D (6 bases). The CDR3 totals 12 residues. Trimming pared 2 bases from V and 5 bases from J, leaving 9 bases between. CDR1 and CDR2 (germline): SQVTM, ANQGSEA. The CDR3 nucleotides read TGCAGCGTTGAAAGCGGGTGGGAGACCCAGTACTTC. Translation gives CSVESGWETQYF.

The chain couples TRBV5-1 to TRBJ2-5, with D possibly called TRBD1 or TRBD2 (6 bases each). The CDR3 has 15 amino acids. Trimming shortened V by 0 bases and J by 5 bases, and 14 bases separated the two germline ends. Germline assignment: CDR1 SGHRS and CDR2 YFSETQ. This chain's CDR3 is CASSLAGALSETQYF. In DNA, the CDR3 is TGCGCCAGCAGCTTGGCGGGGGCGCTTTCGGAGACCCAGTACTTC.

V and J are TRBV14 and TRBJ1-2, with unresolved D. From germline, CDR1 is SGHDN and CDR2 FVKESK. The ends were cut back, 5 bases at V and 4 bases at J, with 11 bases in the middle. This CDR3 is built from 13 residues. Written as DNA, the CDR3 is TGTGCCAGCAGCGGACGACGGTCCTATGGCTACACCTTC. It translates to CASSGRRSYGYTF.

The chain combines TRBV7-5 with TRBJ1-2. TRBV7-5 has pseudogene status. This CDR3 contains 10 residues. Here the CDR3 reads CASLGYGYTF. The DNA for the CDR3 is TGTGCGAGCCTTGGCTATGGCTACACCTTC.

This clone was recorded a few times. CDR3 coding DNA: TGTGCCAGCAGCCCGCTGAGAACAGGGAGCAATCAGCCCCAGCATTTT. Its protein product is CASSPLRTGSNQPQHF. The rearrangement links TRBV7-8 to TRBJ1-5, with a weak D call TRBD1 (6 bases). The CDR3 loop spans 16 amino acids. V lost 5 bases and J lost 1, with 15 bases in between. The germline gives CDR1 SGHVS, CDR2 FQNEAQ.

The CDR3 nucleotides read TGCGCCAGCAGCGGTACAGGGGAGGCGGATACGCAGTATTTT. Translating gives CASSGTGEADTQYF. The chain uses TRBV5-1 and TRBJ2-3, with D possibly TRBD1 on 7 matching bases. The CDR3 has 14 residues. Germline-derived CDR1 and CDR2 are SGHRS and YFSETQ. Trimming shortened V by 4 bases and J by 6 bases, and 15 bases separated the two germline ends.

The chain joins TRBV6-6 to TRBJ2-7, with D perhaps matching TRBD2 (6 bases). Trimming shortened V by 6 bases and J by 1 base, and 16 bases separated the two germline ends. The CDR3 runs to 15 residues. Germline V lookup: CDR1 MNHNY, CDR2 SVGAGI (reference sequence). CDR3 nucleotide sequence: TGTGCCAGCAGCCTCGTATCGGCGGGATCCTACGAGCAGTACTTC. Its protein is CASSLVSAGSYEQYF.

This chain joins TRBV6-6 and TRBJ2-1; tentative D call: TRBD1 (7 bases). The V and J ends lost 7 bases and 6 bases respectively, with 16 bases between them. CDR1 MNHNY and CDR2 SVGAGI come from the germline V gene (reference sequence). This CDR3 is built from 14 residues. The DNA for the CDR3 is TGTGCCAGCATGGGCAGGGGGGTTGGCAATGAGCAGTTCTTC. This sequence encodes CASMGRGVGNEQFF.